The rows below give T cell receptor beta chains drawn from one sample of a study of T cell responses to AZD1222 COVID-19 vaccine. Generated by immunoSEQ multiplex PCR, the TCRdb table keeps only in-frame clones and is missing some. The sample contains over 85,000 clones, roughly 90% of which appear only once. Here the sequenced sample was peripheral blood, taken 28 days after the second AZD1222 dose. Source of these receptors: an adult who received the AZD1222 COVID-19 vaccine. Each CDR3 is given with its conserved first and last residue. Each record gives: V gene, clone size, D gene, J gene, CDR3 length, CDR3 protein, CDR3 DNA. D genes are given only for firm matches. For some rows the clone size is stated as once, few or many, or as a class when expanded; others skip it.

V: TRBV21-1; size: NA; D: NA; J: TRBJ1-2; length: 18; CDR3: CASSKSLKRCSGNYGYTF; DNA: TGTGCCAGCAGCAAAAGCCTGAAAAGGTGCAGTGGCAACTATGGCTACACCTTC
V: TRBV30; size: NA; D: NA; J: TRBJ2-2; length: 14; CDR3: CAWSIGLHTGELFF; DNA: TGTGCCTGGAGTATTGGGCTACACACCGGGGAGCTGTTTTTT
V: TRBV4-1; size: NA; D: NA; J: TRBJ1-4; length: 14; CDR3: CASSQVSTNEKLFF; DNA: TGCGCCAGCAGTCAAGTTTCAACTAATGAAAAACTGTTTTTT
V: TRBV29-1; size: NA; D: TRBD1; J: TRBJ1-4; length: 17; CDR3: CSVPLDREADTNEKLFF; DNA: TGCAGCGTTCCCTTGGACAGGGAGGCCGACACAAATGAAAAACTGTTTTTT
V: TRBV4-1; size: NA; D: TRBD1; J: TRBJ2-2; length: 15; CDR3: CASSTGTGRTGELFF; DNA: TGCGCCAGCAGCACGGGGACAGGGAGGACCGGGGAGCTGTTTTTT
V: TRBV2; size: NA; D: NA; J: TRBJ1-1; length: 13; CDR3: CASSVKMNTEAFF; DNA: TGTGCCAGCAGTGTAAAGATGAACACTGAAGCTTTCTTT
V: TRBV5-8; size: NA; D: NA; J: TRBJ1-2; length: 14; CDR3: CASSSSFQTGGYTF; DNA: TGTGCCAGCAGCTCGAGTTTTCAGACGGGAGGCTACACCTTC
V: TRBV10-2; size: NA; D: NA; J: TRBJ1-1; length: 12; CDR3: CASSDVFTEAFF; DNA: TGCGCCAGCAGTGACGTTTTCACTGAAGCTTTCTTT
V: TRBV19; size: few; D: TRBD1; J: TRBJ1-5; length: 15; CDR3: CASRIRDRVGQPQHF; DNA: TGTGCCAGTAGGATCCGGGACAGGGTGGGTCAGCCCCAGCATTTT
V: TRBV3-1/TRBV3-2; size: NA; D: NA; J: TRBJ1-2; length: 13; CDR3: CASSREGTYGYTF; DNA: TGTGCCAGCAGCCGGGAAGGGACCTATGGCTACACCTTC
V: TRBV5-3; size: NA; D: NA; J: TRBJ2-1; length: 15; CDR3: CARSPGPPRGNEQFF; DNA: TGTGCCAGAAGCCCCGGGCCCCCGCGGGGCAATGAGCAGTTCTTC
V: TRBV21-1; size: NA; D: NA; J: TRBJ1-5; length: 17; CDR3: CASSKEENRGGHQPQHF; DNA: TGTGCCAGCAGTAAAGAGGAGAACAGGGGTGGACATCAGCCCCAGCATTTT
V: TRBV6-6; size: NA; D: NA; J: TRBJ1-1; length: 13; CDR3: CASSYLDGTEAFF; DNA: TGTGCCAGCAGTTACCTCGACGGGACTGAAGCTTTCTTT
V: TRBV11-3; size: NA; D: TRBD1; J: TRBJ2-7; length: 14; CDR3: CASSGRTGAYEQYF; DNA: TGTGCCAGCAGCGGCAGGACAGGGGCCTACGAGCAGTACTTC
V: TRBV5-1; size: NA; D: TRBD2; J: TRBJ2-1; length: 15; CDR3: CASRPGLAGNNEQFF; DNA: TGCGCCAGCAGACCGGGACTAGCGGGAAACAATGAGCAGTTCTTC
V: TRBV4-1; size: NA; D: TRBD1; J: TRBJ1-2; length: 18; CDR3: CASSQDPPRTGSNYGYTF; DNA: TGCGCCAGCAGCCAAGATCCCCCGCGGACAGGATCAAACTATGGCTACACCTTC
V: TRBV11-3; size: NA; D: TRBD1; J: TRBJ2-1; length: 15; CDR3: CASSLGGQVLHEQFF; DNA: TGTGCCAGCAGCTTAGGGGGACAGGTTCTGCATGAGCAGTTCTTC
V: TRBV16; size: NA; D: NA; J: TRBJ1-2; length: 14; CDR3: CASSQGGLSYGYTF; DNA: TGTGCCAGCAGCCAAGGGGGGCTTAGCTATGGCTACACCTTC
V: TRBV9; size: NA; D: NA; J: TRBJ2-3; length: 16; CDR3: CASSAVGQAKVDTQYF; DNA: TGTGCCAGCAGCGCCGTAGGACAAGCCAAGGTAGATACGCAGTATTTT
V: TRBV10-1; size: NA; D: TRBD2; J: TRBJ2-7; length: 15; CDR3: CASSLGLAPTVEQYF; DNA: TGCGCCAGCAGCCTAGGACTAGCGCCGACGGTGGAGCAGTACTTC
V: TRBV6-5; size: NA; D: TRBD2; J: TRBJ2-1; length: 15; CDR3: CASSDRDYDLNEQFF; DNA: TGTGCCAGCAGCGACCGGGACTATGATTTGAATGAGCAGTTCTTC
V: TRBV10-3; size: once; D: TRBD1; J: TRBJ2-5; length: 17; CDR3: CAISESNRGKVTETQYF; DNA: TGTGCCATCAGTGAGTCGAACAGGGGGAAGGTAACAGAGACCCAGTACTTC
V: TRBV4-1; size: NA; D: TRBD1; J: TRBJ1-1; length: 12; CDR3: CASSRTGAEAFF; DNA: TGCGCCAGCAGCCGGACAGGAGCTGAAGCTTTCTTT
V: TRBV12-3/TRBV12-4; size: NA; D: NA; J: TRBJ2-3; length: 12; CDR3: CASSLYRDTQYF; DNA: TGTGCCAGCAGTTTATACAGAGATACGCAGTATTTT
V: TRBV6-5; size: NA; D: TRBD2; J: TRBJ2-1; length: 15; CDR3: CASSPGLADYNEQFF; DNA: TGTGCCAGCAGTCCGGGACTAGCGGATTACAATGAGCAGTTCTTC
V: TRBV4-1; size: once; D: NA; J: TRBJ2-7; length: 14; CDR3: CASSQEGGSYEQYF; DNA: TGCGCCAGCAGCCAGGAGGGTGGTTCCTACGAGCAGTACTTC
V: TRBV3-1/TRBV3-2; size: NA; D: NA; J: TRBJ2-1; length: 12; CDR3: CASSQVAGVQFF; DNA: TGTGCCAGCAGCCAAGTAGCTGGAGTTCAGTTCTTC
V: TRBV12-3/TRBV12-4; size: few; D: TRBD1; J: TRBJ1-1; length: 13; CDR3: CASSFGTGTEAFF; DNA: TGTGCCAGCAGTTTCGGGACAGGCACTGAAGCTTTCTTT
V: TRBV14; size: once; D: NA; J: TRBJ1-6; length: 12; CDR3: CASSQGYSPLHF; DNA: TGTGCCAGCAGTCAGGGATATTCACCCCTCCACTTT
V: TRBV28; size: few; D: NA; J: TRBJ1-1; length: 12; CDR3: CASSPGRWVAFF; DNA: TGTGCCAGCAGTCCCGGGAGGTGGGTAGCTTTCTTT
V: TRBV27; size: NA; D: NA; J: TRBJ2-7; length: 14; CDR3: CASSFGQGSYEQYF; DNA: TGTGCCAGCAGTTTTGGTCAGGGCTCCTACGAGCAGTACTTC
V: TRBV28; size: NA; D: NA; J: TRBJ1-5; length: 14; CDR3: CASSWVQSNQPQHF; DNA: TGTGCCAGCAGTTGGGTACAGAGCAATCAGCCCCAGCATTTT
V: TRBV27; size: NA; D: NA; J: TRBJ2-5; length: 11; CDR3: CASSLGETQYF; DNA: TGTGCCAGCAGTTTAGGGGAGACCCAGTACTTC
V: TRBV19; size: NA; D: TRBD1; J: TRBJ1-4; length: 15; CDR3: CASSFADRGNEKLFF; DNA: TGTGCCAGTAGTTTTGCGGACAGGGGAAATGAAAAACTGTTTTTT
V: TRBV5-1; size: NA; D: TRBD1; J: TRBJ2-5; length: 15; CDR3: CASSLGTGFRETQYF; DNA: TGCGCCAGCAGCTTGGGGACAGGTTTTAGAGAGACCCAGTACTTC
V: TRBV10-3; size: NA; D: TRBD1; J: TRBJ1-1; length: 13; CDR3: CAISDRGLTEAFF; DNA: TGTGCCATCAGCGACAGGGGGCTCACTGAAGCTTTCTTT
V: TRBV14; size: NA; D: NA; J: TRBJ2-7; length: 16; CDR3: CASSPNRGFFTHEQYF; DNA: TGTGCCAGCAGCCCGAATAGGGGGTTTTTTACCCACGAGCAGTACTTC
V: TRBV2; size: NA; D: NA; J: TRBJ1-1; length: 13; CDR3: CASREQKNTEAFF; DNA: TGTGCCAGCAGAGAACAAAAGAACACTGAAGCTTTCTTT
V: TRBV24-1; size: NA; D: NA; J: TRBJ1-2; length: 14; CDR3: CATSDYTNNYGYTF; DNA: TGTGCCACCAGTGATTATACAAATAACTATGGCTACACCTTC
V: TRBV5-5; size: NA; D: NA; J: TRBJ1-2; length: 16; CDR3: CASSLGAQAISYGYTF; DNA: TGTGCCAGCAGCTTGGGAGCACAGGCCATATCTTATGGCTACACCTTC
V: TRBV27; size: NA; D: NA; J: TRBJ2-2; length: 14; CDR3: CASSLGPSTGELFF; DNA: TGTGCCAGCAGTTTAGGGCCGAGCACCGGGGAGCTGTTTTTT
V: TRBV2; size: NA; D: NA; J: TRBJ2-2; length: 15; CDR3: CASSVFRANTGELFF; DNA: TGTGCCAGCAGTGTTTTCCGCGCGAACACCGGGGAGCTGTTTTTT
V: TRBV7-6; size: NA; D: NA; J: TRBJ2-5; length: 18; CDR3: CASSLFFFRQGLQETQYF; DNA: TGTGCCAGCAGCTTATTCTTTTTTAGGCAGGGGCTACAAGAGACCCAGTACTTC
V: TRBV6-5; size: NA; D: NA; J: TRBJ1-2; length: 12; CDR3: CASKTISGGYTF; DNA: TGTGCCAGCAAGACCATCTCTGGCGGCTACACCTTC
V: TRBV9; size: NA; D: NA; J: TRBJ1-4; length: 14; CDR3: CASSGKGTNEKLFF; DNA: TGTGCCAGCAGCGGGAAGGGGACTAATGAAAAACTGTTTTTT
V: TRBV18; size: NA; D: NA; J: TRBJ2-5; length: 13; CDR3: CASQGENQETQYF; DNA: TGTGCCAGCCAGGGAGAGAACCAAGAGACCCAGTACTTC
V: TRBV4-1; size: NA; D: TRBD2; J: TRBJ2-7; length: 18; CDR3: CASSQDGPASGSSYEQYF; DNA: TGCGCCAGCAGCCAAGATGGTCCGGCTAGCGGGAGCTCCTACGAGCAGTACTTC
V: TRBV27; size: NA; D: NA; J: TRBJ2-1; length: 15; CDR3: CASSLEGLRRYEQFF; DNA: TGTGCCAGCAGTTTAGAAGGACTTAGACGCTATGAGCAGTTCTTC
V: TRBV3-1/TRBV3-2; size: NA; D: TRBD2; J: TRBJ2-1; length: 15; CDR3: CASSLVAGVRNEQFF; DNA: TGTGCCAGCAGCCTCGTAGCGGGAGTAAGGAATGAGCAGTTCTTC
V: TRBV5-1; size: NA; D: NA; J: TRBJ2-7; length: 14; CDR3: CASSLVGRDYEQYF; DNA: TGCGCCAGCAGCTTGGTGGGCAGAGACTACGAGCAGTACTTC
V: TRBV10-3; size: NA; D: NA; J: TRBJ1-5; length: 16; CDR3: CAISELGSTGNQPQHF; DNA: TGTGCCATCAGTGAGTTAGGCAGTACCGGCAATCAGCCCCAGCATTTT
V: TRBV10-3; size: NA; D: NA; J: TRBJ1-3; length: 15; CDR3: CAISEDGSWRNTIYF; DNA: TGTGCCATCAGTGAGGATGGGTCCTGGAGAAACACCATATATTTT
V: TRBV19; size: NA; D: TRBD2; J: TRBJ2-7; length: 15; CDR3: CASSLTSGRLYEQYF; DNA: TGTGCCAGTAGTTTAACTAGCGGGAGATTGTACGAGCAGTACTTC
V: TRBV4-1; size: NA; D: TRBD1; J: TRBJ2-7; length: 15; CDR3: CASSQQGDSTYEQYF; DNA: TGCGCCAGCAGCCAACAAGGGGACAGCACCTACGAGCAGTACTTC
V: TRBV6-5; size: NA; D: NA; J: TRBJ1-4; length: 15; CDR3: CASSYSGAYNEKLFF; DNA: TGTGCCAGCAGTTACAGTGGGGCGTACAATGAAAAACTGTTTTTT